A selection of T cell receptor beta chains follows, all from one sample in a study of T cell changes during pregnancy in multiple sclerosis. Method: immunoSEQ multiplex PCR; TCRdb's copy keeps in-frame clones and lacks some. The data contain roughly 60,000 clones, about nine tenths of them singletons. This specimen was CD4+ T cells from peripheral blood mononuclear cells, taken in the first trimester of pregnancy. Receptors originate from a female donor with multiple sclerosis, enrolled in a pregnancy study. CDR3s include the opening cysteine and the closing phenylalanine or tryptophan. Each record gives: J gene, D gene, V gene, clone size, CDR3 protein, CDR3 DNA. The D gene is left open where the match is weak. Size tells how often a clone was seen (once, few, many) or the class of an expanded clone, and some rows leave it out.

j_gene: TRBJ2-7; d_gene: .; v_gene: TRBV9; abundance: .; CDR3aa: CASSATGITYEQYF; CDR3nt: TGTGCCAGCAGCGCAACAGGGATTACCTACGAGCAGTACTTC
j_gene: TRBJ1-1; d_gene: .; v_gene: TRBV4-2; abundance: .; CDR3aa: CASSQDGGAKTEAFF; CDR3nt: TGTGCCAGCAGCCAAGATGGGGGGGCTAAGACTGAAGCTTTCTTT
j_gene: TRBJ1-2; d_gene: .; v_gene: TRBV29-1; abundance: many; CDR3aa: CSVAVGLRRTF; CDR3nt: TGCAGCGTTGCGGTCGGCCTCAGGAGGACCTTC
j_gene: TRBJ2-7; d_gene: TRBD2; v_gene: TRBV18; abundance: .; CDR3aa: CASSSPAGSYEQYF; CDR3nt: TGTGCCAGCTCATCTCCAGCGGGGAGCTACGAGCAGTACTTC
j_gene: TRBJ1-4; d_gene: .; v_gene: TRBV29-1; abundance: .; CDR3aa: CSAYGTGSKLFF; CDR3nt: TGCAGCGCGTACGGAACAGGTTCAAAACTGTTTTTT
j_gene: TRBJ2-1; d_gene: TRBD2; v_gene: TRBV18; abundance: .; CDR3aa: CASSLGGGSSYNEQFF; CDR3nt: TGTGCCAGCTCCCTCGGGGGGGGTAGCTCCTACAATGAGCAGTTCTTC
j_gene: TRBJ2-7; d_gene: TRBD2; v_gene: TRBV11-2; abundance: few; CDR3aa: CASRGIAGGREQYF; CDR3nt: TGTGCCAGCAGGGGGATAGCGGGGGGGCGCGAGCAGTACTTC
j_gene: TRBJ2-1; d_gene: TRBD2; v_gene: TRBV6-1; abundance: .; CDR3aa: CASSESGGHYNEQFF; CDR3nt: TGTGCCAGCAGTGAATCGGGGGGTCATTACAATGAGCAGTTCTTC
j_gene: TRBJ2-7; d_gene: TRBD2; v_gene: TRBV6-6; abundance: .; CDR3aa: CASMRTSGLYSYEQYF; CDR3nt: TGTGCCAGCATGCGGACTAGCGGGCTATACTCCTACGAGCAGTACTTC
j_gene: TRBJ2-5; d_gene: TRBD2; v_gene: TRBV7-2; abundance: .; CDR3aa: CASSLGLAVETQYF; CDR3nt: TGTGCCAGCAGCTTAGGACTAGCGGTGGAGACCCAGTACTTC
j_gene: TRBJ2-4; d_gene: TRBD1; v_gene: TRBV7-2; abundance: .; CDR3aa: CASSLLGQGAPKNIQYF; CDR3nt: TGTGCCAGCAGCTTACTCGGACAGGGGGCGCCCAAAAACATTCAGTACTTC
j_gene: TRBJ1-2; d_gene: .; v_gene: TRBV9; abundance: .; CDR3aa: CASSVGHSTNYGYTF; CDR3nt: TGTGCCAGCAGCGTAGGACATTCGACTAACTATGGCTACACCTTC
j_gene: TRBJ2-1; d_gene: TRBD1; v_gene: TRBV14; abundance: .; CDR3aa: CASSQETGGRQFF; CDR3nt: TGTGCCAGCAGCCAAGAGACAGGGGGCAGGCAGTTCTTC
j_gene: TRBJ2-2; d_gene: TRBD1; v_gene: TRBV10-3; abundance: .; CDR3aa: CAISDPTSGTGRTGELFF; CDR3nt: TGTGCCATCAGTGACCCTACTTCCGGGACAGGGCGCACCGGGGAGCTGTTTTTT
j_gene: TRBJ1-3; d_gene: .; v_gene: TRBV6-5; abundance: .; CDR3aa: CASSLETGGTIYF; CDR3nt: TGTGCCAGCAGTTTAGAGACAGGTGGAACCATATATTTT
j_gene: TRBJ1-1; d_gene: .; v_gene: TRBV7-2; abundance: .; CDR3aa: CASSPGGGAPEAFF; CDR3nt: TGTGCCAGCAGCCCCGGGGGAGGGGCGCCTGAAGCTTTCTTT
j_gene: TRBJ2-7; d_gene: TRBD1; v_gene: TRBV20-1; abundance: .; CDR3aa: CSAHRGQEQYF; CDR3nt: TGCAGTGCCCACAGGGGGCAAGAGCAGTACTTC
j_gene: TRBJ2-5; d_gene: .; v_gene: TRBV15; abundance: .; CDR3aa: CATSTPWGTGREETQYF; CDR3nt: TGTGCCACCAGCACCCCCTGGGGCACAGGACGGGAAGAGACCCAGTACTTC
j_gene: TRBJ1-1; d_gene: .; v_gene: TRBV18; abundance: .; CDR3aa: CASSPASGSHTEAFF; CDR3nt: TGTGCCAGCTCACCAGCGTCAGGGTCCCACACTGAAGCTTTCTTT
j_gene: TRBJ2-7; d_gene: .; v_gene: TRBV25-1; abundance: .; CDR3aa: CASSESPFGEQYF; CDR3nt: TGTGCCAGCAGTGAATCACCGTTCGGCGAGCAGTACTTC
j_gene: TRBJ1-6; d_gene: .; v_gene: TRBV5-4; abundance: .; CDR3aa: CASRDGGGSYNSPLHF; CDR3nt: TGTGCCAGCAGAGACGGGGGAGGGTCCTATAATTCACCCCTCCACTTT
j_gene: TRBJ1-2; d_gene: TRBD1; v_gene: TRBV6-1; abundance: .; CDR3aa: CASGKGQTDYGYTF; CDR3nt: TGTGCCAGCGGGAAGGGACAGACCGACTATGGCTACACCTTC
j_gene: TRBJ1-1; d_gene: .; v_gene: TRBV7-6; abundance: .; CDR3aa: CASSSATRGASEAFF; CDR3nt: TGTGCCAGCAGCTCGGCCACAAGGGGCGCGTCTGAAGCTTTCTTT
j_gene: TRBJ2-6; d_gene: .; v_gene: TRBV6-5; abundance: .; CDR3aa: CASRSGHSGANVLTF; CDR3nt: TGTGCCAGCAGGTCGGGTCACTCTGGGGCCAACGTCCTGACTTTC
j_gene: TRBJ2-5; d_gene: .; v_gene: TRBV18; abundance: .; CDR3aa: CASSPQGGETQYF; CDR3nt: TGTGCCAGCTCACCCCAGGGGGGAGAGACCCAGTACTTC